One sample yielded the 7 T cell receptor beta chains listed below, sequenced in a study of shared clonotypes between healthy human individuals. The assay was immunoSEQ multiplex PCR, and TCRdb's table has in-frame clones only and misses some. Of roughly 1.4 million clones in the sample, just under 99% are singletons; the top ten hold under 0.45%. The sequencing input was naive CD4+ T cells sorted from blood. Subset noted: CD45RA+ positively selected. These receptors came from a man aged 30-40 years in good health.

J is TRBJ1-5 and V is TRBV19, with D maybe TRBD1 (5 bases). The germline V and J ends were trimmed by 3 bases and 0 bases, with 9 bases remaining between them. Germline lookup yields CDR1 LNHDA and CDR2 SQIVND (reference sequence). There are 15 residues in the CDR3. In DNA form, the CDR3 reads TGTGCCAGTAGTATTGTGGACACTAGCAATCAGCCCCAGCATTTT. Translation gives CASSIVDTSNQPQHF. Based on the CDR3 plus reference TRBV19 and TRBJ1-5, the full variable domain is DGGITQSPKYLFRKEGQNVTLSCEQNLNHDAMYWYRQDPGQGLRLIYYSQIVNDFQKGDIAEGYSVSREKKESFPLTVTSAQKNPTAFYLCASSIVDTSNQPQHFGDGTRLSIL.

The chain is built from TRBV2 and TRBJ1-2, with D possibly being TRBD1 (6 bases). V lost 8 bases and J lost 3, with 13 bases in between. The CDR3 has 13 residues. The V gene's germline CDR1 is SNHLY and CDR2 FYNNEI. This CDR3 is CASSGGSDYGYTF. DNA of the CDR3: TGTGCCAGCTCCGGGGGCTCAGACTATGGCTACACCTTC.

J is TRBJ1-2 and V is TRBV28, with TRBD1 as a possible D gene (5 bases). The CDR3 length is 15 residues. Trimming pared 4 bases from V and 0 bases from J, leaving 12 bases between. Germline CDR1 and CDR2: MDHEN and SYDVKM. For the CDR3, the DNA is TGTGCCAGCAGTTCCCCAGGGAATACTAACTATGGCTACACCTTC. Translating it yields CASSSPGNTNYGYTF.

This chain joins TRBV27 and TRBJ1-2, with D hard to call. This CDR3 is built from 14 residues. Trimming stripped 5 bases from V and 3 bases from J, with 13 bases between. Per the germline V gene, CDR1 is MNHEY and CDR2 is SMNVEV (reference sequence). The CDR3 coding sequence is TGTGCCAGCAGTGCAACGTCCCTCTACTATGGCTACACCTTC. Translating it yields CASSATSLYYGYTF.

The table lists this clone with a count of one. J is TRBJ1-4 and V is TRBV5-8, with unresolved D. This CDR3 has 15 amino acids. In germline, CDR1 is SGHTS, CDR2 YDEGEE. The V end was cut by 1 base, the J end by 7 bases, with 14 bases between. CDR3: CASSLIGVAAEKLFF. The CDR3 coding sequence is TGTGCCAGCAGCTTGATCGGCGTCGCAGCTGAAAAACTGTTTTTT.

The chain has TRBV7-3 and TRBJ1-1, with D hard to call. The CDR3 extends over 12 amino acids. Germline CDR1 reads SGHTA; CDR2 reads FQGTGA. V was trimmed by 3 bases and J by 7 bases, leaving 9 bases between them. CDR3 nucleotide sequence: TGTGCCAGCAGCTTGGGTGTCGGTGAAGCTTTCTTT. It specifies CASSLGVGEAFF.

The J gene is TRBJ1-3, the V gene TRBV6-1; D unclear. Trimming cost V 3 bases and J 0 bases, with 12 bases left between them. CDR1 is MNHNS and CDR2 is SASEGT in the germline V gene. The CDR3 sequence is 16 residues long. For the CDR3, the DNA is TGTGCCAGCAGTGACCAGGACGCACGCTCTGGAAACACCATATATTTT. This codes for CASSDQDARSGNTIYF.